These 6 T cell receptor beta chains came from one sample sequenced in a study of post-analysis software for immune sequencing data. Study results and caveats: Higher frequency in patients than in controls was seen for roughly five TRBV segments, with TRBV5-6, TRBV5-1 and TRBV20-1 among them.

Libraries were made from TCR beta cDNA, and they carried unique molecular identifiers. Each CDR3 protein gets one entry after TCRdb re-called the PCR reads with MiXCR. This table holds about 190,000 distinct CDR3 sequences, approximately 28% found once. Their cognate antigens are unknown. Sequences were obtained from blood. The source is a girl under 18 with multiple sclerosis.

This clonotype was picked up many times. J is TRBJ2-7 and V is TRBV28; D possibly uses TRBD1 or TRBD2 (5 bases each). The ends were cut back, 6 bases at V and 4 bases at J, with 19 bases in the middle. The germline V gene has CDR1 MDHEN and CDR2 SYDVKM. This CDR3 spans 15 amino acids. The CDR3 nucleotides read TGTGCCAGCAGCTGGGGGATTCCAATAGGGTACGAGCAGTACTTC. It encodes CASSWGIPIGYEQYF.

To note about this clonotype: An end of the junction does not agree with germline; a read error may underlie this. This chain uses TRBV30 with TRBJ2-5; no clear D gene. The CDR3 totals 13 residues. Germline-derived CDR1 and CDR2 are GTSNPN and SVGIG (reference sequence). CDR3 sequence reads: CAWRGRARETRYF. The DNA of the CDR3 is TGTGCCTGGAGAGGTCGAGCGAGAGAGACCCGGTACTTC.

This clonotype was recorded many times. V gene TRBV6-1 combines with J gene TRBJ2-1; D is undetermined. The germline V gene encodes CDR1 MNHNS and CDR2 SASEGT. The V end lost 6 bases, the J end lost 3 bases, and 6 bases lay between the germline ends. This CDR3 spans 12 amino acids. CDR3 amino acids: CASSENYNEQFF. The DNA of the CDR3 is TGTGCCAGCAGCGAAAACTACAATGAGCAGTTCTTC.

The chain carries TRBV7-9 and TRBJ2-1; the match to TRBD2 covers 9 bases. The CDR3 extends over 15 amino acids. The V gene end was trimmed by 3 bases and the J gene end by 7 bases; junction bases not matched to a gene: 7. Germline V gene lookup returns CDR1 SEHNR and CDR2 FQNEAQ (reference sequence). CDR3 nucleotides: TGTGCCAGCAGCTTTCGCAGCGGGGGGTTGAATGAGCAGTTCTTC. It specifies CASSFRSGGLNEQFF.

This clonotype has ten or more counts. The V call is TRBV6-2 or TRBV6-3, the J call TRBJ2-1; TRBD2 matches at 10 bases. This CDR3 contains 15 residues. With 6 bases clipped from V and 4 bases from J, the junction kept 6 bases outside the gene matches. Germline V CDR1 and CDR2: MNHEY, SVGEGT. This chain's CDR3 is CASRETSGAYNEQFF. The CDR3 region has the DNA TGTGCCAGCAGGGAAACTAGCGGGGCTTACAATGAGCAGTTCTTC.

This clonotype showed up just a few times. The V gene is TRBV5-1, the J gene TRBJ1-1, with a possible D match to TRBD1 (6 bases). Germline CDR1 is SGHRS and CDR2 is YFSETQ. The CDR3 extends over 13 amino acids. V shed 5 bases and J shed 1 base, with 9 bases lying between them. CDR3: CASREQGNTEAFF. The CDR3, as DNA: TGCGCCAGCAGGGAACAGGGGAACACTGAAGCTTTCTTT.